The rows below give T cell receptor beta chains drawn from one sample of a study of early T cells in non-severe SARS-CoV-2 infection. MiXCR, run by TCRdb on the 5' RACE reads, gives a single entry per CDR3 protein. The table lists about 48,000 distinct CDR3 sequences, approximately 13% of them singletons. The sample was whole blood. These TCRs come from an adult who was a healthcare worker with PCR-confirmed SARS-CoV-2 infection or an uninfected control (not recorded which). CDR3s include the opening cysteine and the closing phenylalanine or tryptophan. The D gene is left open where the match is weak. A row's size may be missing; if present it is once, few, many or a size class.

>.|TRBJ2-7|TRBV9|many
CASSVAAGQSYEQYF
TGTGCCAGCAGCGTAGCGGCAGGCCAATCCTACGAGCAGTACTTC
>TRBD1|TRBJ2-3|TRBV28|.
CASRAGGDAQYF
TGTGCCAGCAGAGCAGGGGGTGACGCGCAGTATTTT
>.|TRBJ2-1|TRBV29-1|few
CSVTNNEQFF
TGCAGCGTTACAAACAATGAGCAGTTCTTC
>TRBD1|TRBJ2-7|TRBV5-4|many
CASSMDRGYYEQYF
TGTGCCAGCAGCATGGACAGGGGTTACTACGAGCAGTACTTC
>TRBD1|TRBJ1-6|TRBV20-1|many
CSARPGQGNSPLHF
TGCAGTGCTAGACCGGGACAGGGAAATTCACCCCTCCACTTT
>TRBD1|TRBJ1-5|TRBV12-3/TRBV12-4|.
CASSLGTGLNQPQHF
TGTGCCAGCAGTTTAGGGACAGGGTTAAATCAGCCCCAGCATTTT
>TRBD1|TRBJ1-4|TRBV9|few
CASSVGTGATNEKLFF
TGTGCCAGCAGCGTAGGGACAGGGGCAACTAATGAAAAACTGTTTTTT
>.|TRBJ2-1|TRBV4-2|many
CASSLFRQASNEQFF
TGTGCCAGCAGCTTATTCCGACAGGCCAGCAATGAGCAGTTCTTC
>TRBD1|TRBJ1-1|TRBV18|few
CASSPLDRGTVNTEAFF
TGTGCCAGCTCACCCCTCGACCGGGGGACAGTCAACACTGAAGCTTTCTTT
>.|TRBJ2-3|TRBV29-1|many
CSVVDGLTDTQYF
TGCAGCGTTGTCGACGGCCTCACAGATACGCAGTATTTT
>.|TRBJ1-1|TRBV4-1|many
CASSQGQLYTEAFF
TGCGCCAGCAGCCAAGGACAGCTTTACACTGAAGCTTTCTTT
>.|TRBJ2-1|TRBV12-3/TRBV12-4|.
CASSLQRYRDEQFF
TGTGCCAGCAGTCTACAGAGGTACCGCGATGAGCAGTTCTTC
>.|TRBJ1-4|TRBV5-1|.
CASSLSTNEKLFF
TGCGCCAGCAGCCTCTCAACTAATGAAAAACTGTTTTTT
>.|TRBJ2-1|TRBV6-1|.
CASSEYSTYNEQFF
TGTGCCAGCAGTGAATATTCTACCTACAATGAGCAGTTCTTC
>.|TRBJ2-5|TRBV9|.
CASSPRGETQYF
TGTGCCAGCAGCCCCCGGGGGGAGACCCAGTACTTC
>.|TRBJ2-4|TRBV3-1|.
CASSQAGTQQYF
TGTGCCAGCAGCCAAGCCGGGACCCAACAGTACTTC
>TRBD1|TRBJ1-1|TRBV28|many
CASSQGTGGAAKAFF
TGTGCCAGCAGTCAGGGGACAGGGGGCGCGGCTAAAGCTTTCTTT
>.|TRBJ1-1|TRBV5-6|many
CASSCAEAGCEAFF
TGTGCCAGCAGCTGCGCAGAGGCCGGTTGTGAAGCTTTCTTT
>TRBD2|TRBJ2-3|TRBV5-1|.
CASSLSLADTDTQYF
TGCGCCAGCAGCTTGTCCCTAGCGGACACAGATACGCAGTATTTT
>.|TRBJ2-5|TRBV5-1|many
CASSTSGTGETQYF
TGCGCCAGCAGCACCTCCGGGACGGGAGAGACCCAGTACTTC
>.|TRBJ1-2|TRBV21-1|.
CASSPPWGSYGYTF
TGTGCCAGCAGCCCCCCGTGGGGGAGCTATGGCTACACCTTC
>.|TRBJ2-7|TRBV5-5|.
CASSSTGTTYEQYF
TGTGCCAGCAGCTCGACGGGGACAACCTACGAGCAGTACTTC
>TRBD2|TRBJ2-4|TRBV11-2|few
CASSRPGLAGGRQYF
TGTGCCAGCAGCCGACCGGGACTAGCGGGGGGGAGACAGTACTTC
>.|TRBJ1-2|TRBV7-2|many
CASSPRGGGTYYGYTF
TGTGCCAGCAGCCCGAGGGGTGGGGGCACTTACTATGGCTACACCTTC
>TRBD2|TRBJ2-3|TRBV25-1|.
CASSEEGSGILGTQYF
TGTGCCAGCAGTGAAGAGGGTAGCGGGATCCTCGGTACGCAGTATTTT
>TRBD1|TRBJ2-1|TRBV29-1|few
CSVPGQGSNEQFF
TGCAGCGTTCCGGGACAGGGGAGCAATGAGCAGTTCTTC
>TRBD2|TRBJ2-5|TRBV20-1|.
CSSTSGSRQETQYF
TGCAGTTCAACTAGCGGGAGTCGGCAAGAGACCCAGTACTTC
>TRBD1|TRBJ2-1|TRBV2|many
CASSEDRGRFNEQFF
TGTGCCAGCAGTGAAGATAGGGGGCGTTTTAATGAGCAGTTCTTC
>.|TRBJ2-7|TRBV7-6|many
CASSLGVGGTYEQYF
TGTGCCAGCAGCTTAGGAGTAGGGGGAACCTACGAGCAGTACTTC
>TRBD2|TRBJ2-5|TRBV20-1|many
CSAPAGGQETQYF
TGCAGTGCCCCGGCGGGGGGCCAAGAGACCCAGTACTTC
>TRBD2|TRBJ2-3|TRBV5-1|.
CASSYDPSGAVDTQYF
TGCGCCAGCAGCTATGACCCTAGCGGGGCTGTTGATACGCAGTATTTT
>.|TRBJ1-5|TRBV20-1|many
CSARGGAGQPQHF
TGCAGTGCTAGAGGGGGGGCCGGGCAGCCCCAGCATTTT
>.|TRBJ1-1|TRBV20-1|many
CSATPPAGREAFF
TGCAGTGCGACCCCGCCGGCAGGGAGGGAAGCTTTCTTT
>.|TRBJ1-1|TRBV7-8|many
CASSSAGGAGTEAFF
TGTGCCAGCAGCTCCGCCGGGGGCGCGGGCACTGAAGCTTTCTTT
>.|TRBJ2-3|TRBV11-2|.
CASSLGLPAADTQYF
TGTGCCAGCAGCTTAGGACTTCCCGCAGCAGATACGCAGTATTTT
>.|TRBJ1-6|TRBV4-1|few
CASSQDPESPLHF
TGCGCCAGCAGCCAAGATCCCGAGTCACCCCTCCACTTT
>TRBD1|TRBJ2-4|TRBV6-5|many
CASSPGGENIQYF
TGTGCCAGCAGCCCAGGGGGCGAAAACATTCAGTACTTC
>.|TRBJ1-1|TRBV11-3|few
CASSIGGRNEAFF
TGTGCCAGCAGTATAGGAGGACGGAATGAAGCTTTCTTT
>.|TRBJ2-5|TRBV7-2|many
CASSLAGQSETQYF
TGTGCCAGCAGCTTAGCCGGACAGTCAGAGACCCAGTACTTC
>TRBD2|TRBJ2-5|TRBV18|many
CASSPGLAGQETQYF
TGTGCCAGCTCACCGGGACTAGCGGGACAAGAGACCCAGTACTTC
>.|TRBJ1-1|TRBV27|many
CASSLTGIGTEAFF
TGTGCCAGCAGCCTGACCGGGATTGGCACTGAAGCTTTCTTT
>.|TRBJ2-5|TRBV20-1|few
CSARVGWQETQYF
TGCAGTGCTAGAGTGGGTTGGCAAGAGACCCAGTACTTC
>.|TRBJ2-2|TRBV29-1|.
CSVDSFTGGELFF
TGCAGCGTTGATTCTTTCACGGGCGGGGAGCTGTTTTTT
>.|TRBJ2-3|TRBV9|many
CASSVVKDTQYF
TGTGCCAGCAGCGTAGTCAAAGATACGCAGTATTTT
>.|TRBJ2-4|TRBV19|.
CASSIQGLGAKNIQYF
TGTGCCAGTAGTATACAGGGGCTGGGTGCCAAAAACATTCAGTACTTC